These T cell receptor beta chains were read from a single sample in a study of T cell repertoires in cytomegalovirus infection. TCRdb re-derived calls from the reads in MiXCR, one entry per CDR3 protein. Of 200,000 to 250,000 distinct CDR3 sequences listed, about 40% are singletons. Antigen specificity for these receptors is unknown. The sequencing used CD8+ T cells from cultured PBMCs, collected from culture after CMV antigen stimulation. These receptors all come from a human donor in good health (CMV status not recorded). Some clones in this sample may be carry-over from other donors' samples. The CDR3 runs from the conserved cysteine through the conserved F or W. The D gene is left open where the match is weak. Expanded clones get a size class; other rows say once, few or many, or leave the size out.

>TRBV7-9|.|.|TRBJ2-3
TGTGCCAGCAGCTCCCATAACGCCGACGCAGATACGCAGTATTTT
CASSSHNADADTQYF
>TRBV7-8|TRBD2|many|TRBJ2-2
TGTGCCAGCAGCCATAGACTAGCGGGGGGGGAGTACACCGGGGAGCTGTTTTTT
CASSHRLAGGEYTGELFF
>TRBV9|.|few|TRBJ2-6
TGTGCCAGCAGCGTAGATACCTCTGGGGCCAACGTCCTGACTTTC
CASSVDTSGANVLTF
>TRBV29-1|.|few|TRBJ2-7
TGCAGCGTTGAAGTCCCTAGCCAGTCCTACGAGCAGTACTTC
CSVEVPSQSYEQYF
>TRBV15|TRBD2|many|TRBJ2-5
TGTGCCACCAGTCCCCAGCGTTTGGCTAGCGGTCGGTACCAAGAGACCCAGTACTTC
CATSPQRLASGRYQETQYF
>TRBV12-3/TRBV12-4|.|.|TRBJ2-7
TGTGCCAGCAGTTTAGGAGGATGGAGAGAGCAGTACTTC
CASSLGGWREQYF
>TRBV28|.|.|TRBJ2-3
TGTGCCAGCACCAGGATCCAGACAGTCACAGATACGCAGTATTTT
CASTRIQTVTDTQYF
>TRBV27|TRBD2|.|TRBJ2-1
TGTGCCAGCGAGCGGGGGAATGAGCAGTTCTTC
CASERGNEQFF
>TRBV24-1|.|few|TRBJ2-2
TGTGCCACCAGTGATTTTCCCCCTAGGGCCGGGGAGCTGTTTTTT
CATSDFPPRAGELFF
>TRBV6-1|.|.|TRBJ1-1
TGTGCCAGCAGTGTCACTGGTGAAGCTTTCTTT
CASSVTGEAFF
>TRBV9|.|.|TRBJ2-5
TGTGCCAGCAGCGTAGAGCAGGGCACGAAGACCCAGTACTTC
CASSVEQGTKTQYF
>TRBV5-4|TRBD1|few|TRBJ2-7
TGTGCCAGCAGCCCATCCCCCGACAGGGGGCACTCCTACGAGCAGTACTTC
CASSPSPDRGHSYEQYF
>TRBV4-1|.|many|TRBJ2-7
TGCGCCAGCAGCCAAGAGGTCTTCCTTCCATCCTACGAGCAGTACTTC
CASSQEVFLPSYEQYF
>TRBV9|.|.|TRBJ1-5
TGTGCCAGCAGCGTAGGGGTAGGGGACAATCAGCCCCAGCATTTT
CASSVGVGDNQPQHF
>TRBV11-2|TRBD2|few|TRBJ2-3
TGTGCCAGCAGCCGCCGATTATCTAGCGGGAGAAGGGGGCTAAGCACAGATACGCAGTATTTT
CASSRRLSSGRRGLSTDTQYF
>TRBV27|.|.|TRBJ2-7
TGTGCCAGCAGTTCCTCCCCGACAGGCTCAGCGTACTTC
CASSSSPTGSAYF
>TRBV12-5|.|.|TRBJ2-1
TGTGCTAGTGGTCGACTAATCAATGAGCAGTTCTTC
CASGRLINEQFF
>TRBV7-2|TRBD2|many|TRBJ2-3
TGTGCCAGCAGCTTAGTGGCGGGGGGGCCGGAGGATACGCAGTATTTT
CASSLVAGGPEDTQYF
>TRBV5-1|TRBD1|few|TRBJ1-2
TGCGCCAGCAGCGACCGGGACAGGGGGCGGCTGGGCTATGGCTACACCTTC
CASSDRDRGRLGYGYTF
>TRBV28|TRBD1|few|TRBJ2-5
TGTGCCAGCAGTTTATCCTGGGCGGCAGGGGGAACGGAGACCCAGTACTTC
CASSLSWAAGGTETQYF
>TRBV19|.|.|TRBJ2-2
TGTGCCAGTAGTATAATAACAAACACCGGGGAGCTGTTTTTT
CASSIITNTGELFF
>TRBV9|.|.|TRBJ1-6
TGTGCCAGCAGCGTGACGGGCATGGGTTCACCCCTCCACTTT
CASSVTGMGSPLHF
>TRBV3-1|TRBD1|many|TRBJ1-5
TGTGCCAGCAGCGAGACAGGGACCAATCAGCCCCAGCATTTT
CASSETGTNQPQHF
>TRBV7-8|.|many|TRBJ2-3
TGTGCCAGCAGCCCTCCCTCCACAGATACGCAGTATTTT
CASSPPSTDTQYF
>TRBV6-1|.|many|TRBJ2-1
TGTGCCAGCACCCCCCTATTAGGGGTTAAGGATTATGAGCAGTTCTTC
CASTPLLGVKDYEQFF
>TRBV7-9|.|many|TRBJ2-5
TGTGCCACCCGAGGGCGGGGCCTGTACCAAGAGACCCAGTACTTC
CATRGRGLYQETQYF
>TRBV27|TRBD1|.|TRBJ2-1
TGTGCCAGCAGTCAGAACAGGGGGCAGGCCTACAATGAGCAGTTCTTC
CASSQNRGQAYNEQFF
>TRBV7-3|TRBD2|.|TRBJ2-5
TGTGCCAGCAGCTTAACCCAGGGGGACTGGCGGGAGGGAAGTGAGACCCAGTACTTC
CASSLTQGDWREGSETQYF
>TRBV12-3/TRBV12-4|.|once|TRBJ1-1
TGTGCCAGCAGACCAGGGTACACTGAAGCTTTCTTT
CASRPGYTEAFF
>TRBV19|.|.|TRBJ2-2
TGTGCCAGTAGTATAGGGAAGGCCGCGGGCACCGGGGAGCTGTTTTTT
CASSIGKAAGTGELFF
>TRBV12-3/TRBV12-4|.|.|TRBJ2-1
TGTGCCAGCGGAGGGGAGGCTCGGGAGCAGTTCTTC
CASGGEAREQFF
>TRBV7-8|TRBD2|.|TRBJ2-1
TGTGCCAGCAGCTGGAACACTTTCCGGCGGGAGGTCTACAATGAGCAGTTCTTC
CASSWNTFRREVYNEQFF
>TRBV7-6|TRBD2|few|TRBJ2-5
TGTGCCAGCAGGGCACTAGCGGGGGGAGAAGAGACCCAGTACTTC
CASRALAGGEETQYF
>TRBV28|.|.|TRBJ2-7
TGTGCCAGCAGTTTCGGGCGACAGACTACCTACGAGCAGTACTTC
CASSFGRQTTYEQYF
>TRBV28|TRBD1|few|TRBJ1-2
TGTGCCAGCAGTTTATTCGACAGGGCCAACTATGGCTACACCTTC
CASSLFDRANYGYTF
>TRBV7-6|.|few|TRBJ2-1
TGTGCCAGCAGTTCGACAGGGGAGGGTTACTACAATGAGCAGTTCTTC
CASSSTGEGYYNEQFF
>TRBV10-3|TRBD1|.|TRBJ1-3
TGTGCCACGATACAGGGGACCGGAAACACCATATATTTT
CATIQGTGNTIYF
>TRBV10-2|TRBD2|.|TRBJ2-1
TGCGCCAGCAGTGAGACTAGCGGGGGCCAAAATGAGCAGTTCTTC
CASSETSGGQNEQFF
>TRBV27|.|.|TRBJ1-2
TGTGCCAGCAGTTTTGCCGGCCCACACTATGGCTACACCTTC
CASSFAGPHYGYTF
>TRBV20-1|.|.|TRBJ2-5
TGCAGTGCTAGTTCTGGCTCATTGGAGACCCAGTACTTC
CSASSGSLETQYF
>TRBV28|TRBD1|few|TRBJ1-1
TGTGCCAGCAGCCCCACCAGGGGGATGAACACTGAAGCTTTCTTT
CASSPTRGMNTEAFF
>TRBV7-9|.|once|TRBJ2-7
TGTGCCAGCAGCCAGCCCTCCAGCCAAAACGAGCAGTACTTC
CASSQPSSQNEQYF
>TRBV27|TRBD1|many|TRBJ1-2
TGTGCCAGCAGTCCGGAGGACAGGTCAGGAGCTAACTATGGCTACACCTTC
CASSPEDRSGANYGYTF
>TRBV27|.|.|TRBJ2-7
TGTGCCAGCAGTTTTGGGGAGAGAGGCTACGAGCAGTACTTC
CASSFGERGYEQYF
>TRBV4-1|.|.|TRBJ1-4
TGCGCCAGCAGCCAAGATAGGCTGGGGCGAGAAAAACTGTTTTTT
CASSQDRLGREKLFF
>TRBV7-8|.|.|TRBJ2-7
TGTGCCAGCAGCCAAAGCCACGAGCAGTACTTC
CASSQSHEQYF
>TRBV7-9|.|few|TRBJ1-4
TGTGCCAGCAGCTCCGTCTTGGGGATTAATGAAAAACTGTTTTTT
CASSSVLGINEKLFF
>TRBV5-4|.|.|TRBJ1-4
TGTGCCAGCAGCTTCTCTGTGGGAGGAGGTGTGAAAAAACTGTTTTTT
CASSFSVGGGVKKLFF